This T cell receptor beta chain was sequenced in a study of shared clonotypes between healthy human individuals (dated by TCRdb to between 2020 and 2021). Study-wide context: A couple of women and a few men aged 18 to 49 years were included in the cohort. To estimate repertoire size and how much clonotypes are shared between individuals, the study performed deep sequencing of blood TCR repertoires from a few healthy adults. Libraries were prepared and TCR repertoires were sequenced by different laboratories using diverse techniques, in order to increase sequencing depth and limit assay-specific biases. Each donor's leukapheresis produced roughly between roughly 0.85 and 10 billion PBMCs. The paper's findings and limits, for the study overall: The small number of donors limited the genetic and exposure-history diversity represented. Sampling was restricted to blood, and TCR repertoires in tissue are likely to differ from TCR repertoires in blood. Based on pairwise subsampling, the degree of clonotype sharing among donors was expected to be affected by sequencing depth.

The germline V gene supplies CDR1 SQVTM and CDR2 ANQGSEA. V is clipped by 6 bases and J by 5 bases, and the sequence between their germline boundaries is 14 bases long. The CDR3 runs 13 amino acids, cysteine and phenylalanine included. Only the CDR3 region is kept as DNA, spanning 39 bases read in frame from base 1. Details on this clone: Its specific antigen is unknown. Base qualities are not recorded, but no much larger clone differs from it by a single base. Other DNA sequences of this sample code for an identical CDR3.

Healthy HIV-negative adults with no recently reported acute infections or vaccinations were included as donors. Only Caucasian adults living in Nashville, Tennessee, USA were represented among the donors. For unsorted samples, about 90 million PBMCs were counted, and genomic DNA was extracted using the QIAamp DNA Blood Mini kit. Blood was collected by leukapheresis, and PBMCs were isolated by Ficoll-Histopaque density gradient centrifugation and then cryopreserved in liquid nitrogen vapor phase. Using the deep immunoSEQ assay, multiplex PCR amplified TCR CDR3 regions from genomic DNA. Extracted genomic DNA from each cell subset was spread evenly across all wells of several immunoSEQ 96-well plates, with each plate serving as a replicate. Each replicate PCR for unsorted PBMC received roughly 300 ng genomic DNA, equal to about 30,000 T cell genomes. Genomic DNA from unsorted PBMC was sequenced over ten immunoSEQ deep assay plates. Purified libraries were quantified with a Qubit 3.0 fluorometer, sized on a Bioanalyzer 2100, and re-quantified with the KAPA Library Quantification kit. Each immunoSEQ 96-well plate was sequenced on its own single-read 150-cycle Illumina NextSeq 550 flow cell. Processing in the source paper ran as follows. Because the immunoSEQ output held only junctional sequences and lacked quality scores, the filtering could not match the filtering applied to full-length reads. Sequences were annotated with PyIR, a Python wrapper for IgBLAST v1.9, using IMGT germline references to assign V/J genes and CDR3. Any read was removed if the V/J assignment was weak (E-value above 1e-6), the CDR3 was missing, or the read contained stop codons, out-of-frame junctions, or ambiguous translated residues. A V3J clonotype was defined by an identical inferred V gene, J gene, and CDR3 amino acid sequence. To compute the percentage overlap between repertoires, the number of shared unique clonotypes was divided by the size of the smaller repertoire. Richness of each repertoire was evaluated using RTK rarefaction, the Chao1 estimator, and Recon v2.1 estimates of unobserved clonotypes. TCRdb took this table from immuneACCESS and kept in-frame rearrangements with V and J called. Such tables lack part of the clones; where checked against another copy, unresolved V genes explain under half of the gap, and the rest is unexplained. The DNA gave D and trimming, while V, J and clone size come from that table. The sample table contains about 490,000 clones; only one count was recorded for 76% of them. Approximately 12% of the sample goes to the ten largest clones.

Sequencing input: PBMCs. The V and J segments used are TRBV29-1 and TRBJ2-1; a tentative D call is TRBD1 (6 bases match). This sequence was found in a woman in her thirties or forties in good health. Some clones in this sample may be carry-over from other donors' samples. The CDR3 protein is CSVAKGDHNEQFF. In nucleotide form, the sequence is TGCAGCGTCGCCAAGGGGGACCACAATGAGCAGTTCTTC.